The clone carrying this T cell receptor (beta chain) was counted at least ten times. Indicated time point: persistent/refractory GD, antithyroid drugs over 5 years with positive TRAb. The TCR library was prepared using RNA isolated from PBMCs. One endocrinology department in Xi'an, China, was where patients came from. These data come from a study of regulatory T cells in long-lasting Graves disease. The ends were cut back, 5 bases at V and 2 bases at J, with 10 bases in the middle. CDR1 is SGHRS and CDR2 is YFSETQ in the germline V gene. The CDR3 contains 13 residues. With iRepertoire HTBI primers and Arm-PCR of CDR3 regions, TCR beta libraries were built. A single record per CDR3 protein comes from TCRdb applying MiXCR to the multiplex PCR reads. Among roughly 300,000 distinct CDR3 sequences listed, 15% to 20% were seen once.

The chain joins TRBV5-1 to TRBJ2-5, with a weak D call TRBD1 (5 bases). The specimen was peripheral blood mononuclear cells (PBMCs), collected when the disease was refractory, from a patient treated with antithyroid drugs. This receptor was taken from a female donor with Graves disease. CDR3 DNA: TGCGCCAGCAGGACAGATCCGCAAGAGACCCAGTACTTC. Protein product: CASRTDPQETQYF.